The entry below gives a single T cell receptor (beta chain) sequence along with its context. No antigen is known for it. The data are from a study of early T cells in non-severe SARS-CoV-2 infection. As for the study in general: The study sequenced bulk RNA from unsorted whole blood, with chains unpaired.

CDR3 length: 16 residues. Trimming took off 7 bases at V and 4 bases at J, with 17 bases between the two ends. Study-level results: Matching with VDJdb favored anti-spike CD8 responses (missing private and CD4 specificities).

Unique molecular identifiers were affixed to single, distinct cDNA molecules. TCRdb re-called the 5' RACE reads through MiXCR, storing one row per CDR3 protein. The repertoire includes 77,000 or so distinct CDR3 sequences, roughly 15% of them detected once, and approximately 4% sits in the top ten. The sample consisted of whole blood, taken at baseline. The source is an adult who was a healthcare worker with PCR-confirmed SARS-CoV-2 infection or an uninfected control (not recorded which). The chain has TRBV12-3 or TRBV12-4 and TRBJ2-6; tentatively, D is TRBD1 or TRBD2 (5 bases each). The CDR3 protein is CASNRDGHLGANVLTF. The CDR3, as DNA: TGTGCCAGCAATAGGGACGGCCACCTCGGGGCCAACGTCCTGACTTTC.